This TCR beta chain was captured in a study of identical twins' blood T cells. As originally analysed: Clonotypes per individual ranged from about 85,000 to nearly 550,000. TCRdb reprocessed the 5' RACE reads with MiXCR, giving one entry per CDR3 protein. These V and J calls originate from TCRdb's pipeline instead of the authors' own analysis. This sample yields fewer than 450,000 distinct CDR3 sequences, of which 25% to 35% are seen a single time; about 6% belongs to the top ten. Trimming took off 6 bases at V and 4 bases at J, with 19 bases between the two ends. Germline assignment: CDR1 SNHLY and CDR2 FYNNEI. This CDR3 has 16 amino acids.

Sequences were obtained from PBMCs. The V gene is TRBV2, the J gene TRBJ1-5, with D perhaps matching TRBD1 (5 bases). The receptor was isolated from a woman aged 18 to 55 in good health. The CDR3 region has the DNA TGTGCCAGCAGCCCTTCCGCAGGGAAGATTAATCAGCCCCAGCATTTT. This gives the protein CASSPSAGKINQPQHF.